The 3 T cell receptor beta chains reported below all come from one sample, sequenced in a study of blood T cell repertoires in COVID-19. Produced via immunoSEQ multiplex PCR; TCRdb's table is partial and in-frame only. The sample holds roughly 160,000 clones, approximately 88% seen once. What was sequenced was peripheral blood. The receptors derive from a woman aged 55-69 years with acute or convalescent COVID-19.

The chain joins TRBV19 to TRBJ2-3; no firm D call. Trimming removed 3 bases at V and 3 bases at J, with 22 bases between. The CDR3 contains 18 residues. Germline-derived CDR1 and CDR2 are LNHDA and SQIVND (reference sequence). For the CDR3, the DNA is TGTGCCAGTAGTATTAATTCCCTTCAGGCATTGCTGACAGATACGCAGTATTTT. It codes for CASSINSLQALLTDTQYF.

This clone has only one observation. The genes are TRBV6-5 and TRBJ1-2; 8 bases align to TRBD1. CDR3 length: 15 residues. Germline values: CDR1 MNHEY, CDR2 SVGAGI. The V gene end was trimmed by 2 bases and the J gene end by 5 bases; junction bases not matched to a gene: 7. CDR3 in amino acids: CASSYRTDREYGYTF. In DNA form, the CDR3 reads TGTGCCAGCAGTTACCGGACGGACAGGGAGTATGGCTACACCTTC.

J is TRBJ1-2 and V is TRBV6-6; 10 bases fit TRBD1. This CDR3 contains 11 residues. V trimming: 11 bases; J trimming: 10 bases; junction bases outside the gene matches: 7. CDR1 and CDR2 (germline): MNHNY, SVGAGI (reference sequence). This CDR3 is CALSTGGIYTF. The CDR3 nucleotides are TGTGCCTTATCGACAGGGGGCATCTACACCTTC.